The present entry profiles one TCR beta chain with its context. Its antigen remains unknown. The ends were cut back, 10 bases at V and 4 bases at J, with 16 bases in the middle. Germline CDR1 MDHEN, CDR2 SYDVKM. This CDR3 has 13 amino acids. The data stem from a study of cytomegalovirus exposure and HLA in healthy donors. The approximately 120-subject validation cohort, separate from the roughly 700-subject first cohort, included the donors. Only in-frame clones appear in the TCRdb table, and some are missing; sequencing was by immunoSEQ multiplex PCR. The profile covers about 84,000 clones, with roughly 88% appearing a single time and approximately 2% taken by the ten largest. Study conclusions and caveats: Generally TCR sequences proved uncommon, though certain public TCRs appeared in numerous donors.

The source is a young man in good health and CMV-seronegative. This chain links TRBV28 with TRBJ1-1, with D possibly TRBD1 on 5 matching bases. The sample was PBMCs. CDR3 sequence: CATLGGVLTEAFF. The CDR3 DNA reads TGTGCCACCCTTGGGGGGGTGCTCACTGAAGCTTTCTTT. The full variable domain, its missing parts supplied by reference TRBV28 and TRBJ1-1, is DVKVTQSSRYLVKRTGEKVFLECVQDMDHENMFWYRQDPGLGLRLIYFSYDVKMKEKGDIPEGYSVSREKKERFSLILESASTNQTSMYLCATLGGVLTEAFFGQGTRLTVV.